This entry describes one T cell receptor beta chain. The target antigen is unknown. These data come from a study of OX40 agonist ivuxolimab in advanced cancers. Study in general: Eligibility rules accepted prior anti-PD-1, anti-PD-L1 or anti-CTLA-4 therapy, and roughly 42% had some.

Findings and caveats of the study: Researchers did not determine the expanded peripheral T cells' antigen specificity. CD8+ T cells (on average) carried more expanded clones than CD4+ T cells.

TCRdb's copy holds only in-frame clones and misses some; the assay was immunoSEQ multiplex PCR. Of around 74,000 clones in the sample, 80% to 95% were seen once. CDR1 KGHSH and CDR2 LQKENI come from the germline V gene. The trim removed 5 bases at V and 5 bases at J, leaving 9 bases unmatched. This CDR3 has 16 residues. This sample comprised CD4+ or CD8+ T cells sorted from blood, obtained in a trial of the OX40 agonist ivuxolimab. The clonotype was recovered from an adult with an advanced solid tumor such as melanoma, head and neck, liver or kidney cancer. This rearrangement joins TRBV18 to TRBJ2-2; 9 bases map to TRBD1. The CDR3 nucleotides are TGTGCCAGCTCAAGTTACAGGGGGCGAGGGACCGGGGAGCTGTTTTTT. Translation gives CASSSYRGRGTGELFF.